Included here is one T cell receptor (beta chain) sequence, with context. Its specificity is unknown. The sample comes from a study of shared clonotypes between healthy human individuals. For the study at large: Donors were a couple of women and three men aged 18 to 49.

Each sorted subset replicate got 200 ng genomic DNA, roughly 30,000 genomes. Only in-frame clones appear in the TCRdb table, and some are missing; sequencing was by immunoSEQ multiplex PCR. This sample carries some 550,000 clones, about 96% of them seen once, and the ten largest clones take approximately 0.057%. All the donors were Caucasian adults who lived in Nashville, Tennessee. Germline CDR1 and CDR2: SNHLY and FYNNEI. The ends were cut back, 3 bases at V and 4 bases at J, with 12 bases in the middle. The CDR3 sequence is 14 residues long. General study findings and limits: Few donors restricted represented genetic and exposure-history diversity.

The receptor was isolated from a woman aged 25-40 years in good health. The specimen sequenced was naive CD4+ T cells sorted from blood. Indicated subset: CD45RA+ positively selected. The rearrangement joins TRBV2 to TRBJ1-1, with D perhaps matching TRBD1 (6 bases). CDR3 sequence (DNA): TGTGCCAGCAGTGACTTGGGGGGCGGCACTGAAGCTTTCTTT. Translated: CASSDLGGGTEAFF. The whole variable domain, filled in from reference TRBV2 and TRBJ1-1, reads EPEVTQTPSHQVTQMGQEVILRCVPISNHLYFYWYRQILGQKVEFLVSFYNNEISEKSEIFDDQFSVERPDGSNFTLKIRSTKLEDSAMYFCASSDLGGGTEAFFGQGTRLTVV.